The text below deals with one T cell receptor (beta chain). Repertoires were generated with immunoSEQ multiplex PCR, while TCRdb's copy carries only in-frame clones and drops some. The profile shows some 370,000 clones, 90% of them singletons. This sample was included in a study of blood T cell repertoires in COVID-19. The TCR sequence derives from a man aged 18 to 30 with active or convalescent COVID-19. The sample taken for sequencing was peripheral blood.

CDR3 coding DNA: TGTGCCAGCAGCTTGACCCAGGGACAGACGAGCACTGAAGCTTTCTTT. This encodes CASSLTQGQTSTEAFF. J is TRBJ1-1 and V is TRBV5-5, with TRBD1 identical over 7 bases. J was trimmed by 4 bases and V by 1 base; bases with no gene match: 10. Germline-derived CDR1 and CDR2 are SGHKS and YYEKEE (reference sequence). CDR3 length: 16 residues.